This T cell receptor beta chain was retrieved from a study of CD8 T cells in ankylosing spondylitis. Study outcomes and limitations: Reported data indicate significant enrichment of disease-linked clones within matched ankylosing spondylitis synovial fluid. Prior work had noted some motif variants in reactive arthritis blood and synovial fluid. Blood from ankylosing spondylitis patients appeared to carry a characteristic eight-variant TCR beta motif.

This clonotype was observed a handful of times. Its antigen is unknown. A quantitative 5'-RACE method, one with molecular barcodes, was used to make TCR beta libraries. TCRdb redid the calling of the 5' RACE reads with MiXCR, one entry per CDR3 protein. The sample has roughly 190,000 distinct CDR3 sequences, about 13% seen once. Specimen: blood, either unsorted or a sorted T cell fraction (not recorded which). The TCR was taken from a male donor with ankylosing spondylitis or in good health (not recorded which).

The CDR3 region is CASSYSATGGLRPGELFF. The DNA for the CDR3 is TGTGCCAGCAGTTACTCGGCGACAGGGGGCCTACGCCCCGGGGAGCTGTTTTTT. The rearrangement joins TRBV6-5 to TRBJ2-2, with 10 bases identical to TRBD1. Germline values: CDR1 MNHEY, CDR2 SVGAGI. The CDR3 extends over 18 amino acids. J lost 6 bases, V lost 0 bases, and 10 bases had no gene match.